This note documents a single T cell receptor (beta chain) sequence. What it binds is not known. Expansion with viral peptide pools was applied to antigen-specific CD4+ T cells by the ViraFEST assay prior to sequencing. CD4+ T cells were isolated after less than 13 days of culture. The method was immunoSEQ multiplex PCR; TCRdb's version includes in-frame clones alone and lacks a portion of them. This table has approximately 54,000 clones, around 85% appearing once. This sample was included in a study of vaccination effects on CD4 cells after COVID-19. Whole-study context: Participants were vaccinated with two doses of either the BNT162b2 or mRNA-1273 vaccine.

The ends were cut back, 1 base at V and 1 base at J, with 5 bases in the middle. The V gene's germline CDR1 is LNHNV and CDR2 YYDKDF (reference sequence). The CDR3 sequence is 13 residues long. This clonotype originated in a human donor who received a COVID-19 vaccine. V and J are TRBV15 and TRBJ2-7; no reliable D call. The sample here was CD4+ T cells from PBMCs cultured with HCoV-229E spike peptides, taken before COVID-19 vaccination. CDR3 nucleotides: TGTGCCACCAGCAGAGGACTTTCCTACGAGCAGTACGTC. Its protein is CATSRGLSYEQYV.